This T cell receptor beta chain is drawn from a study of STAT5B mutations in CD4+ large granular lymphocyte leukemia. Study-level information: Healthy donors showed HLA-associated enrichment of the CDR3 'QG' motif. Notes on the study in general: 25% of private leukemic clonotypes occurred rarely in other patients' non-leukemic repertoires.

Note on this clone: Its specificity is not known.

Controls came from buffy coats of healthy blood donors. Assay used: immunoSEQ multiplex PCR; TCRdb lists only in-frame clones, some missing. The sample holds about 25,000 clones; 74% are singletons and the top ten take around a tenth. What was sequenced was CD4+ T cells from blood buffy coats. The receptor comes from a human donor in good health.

Written as DNA, the CDR3 is TGTGCCAGCTCACCGTCGACTAGCGGGGGTAATGAGCAGTTCTTC. Its protein product is CASSPSTSGGNEQFF. The chain links TRBV18 to TRBJ2-1; 12 nucleotides match TRBD2. J lost 7 bases, V lost 3 bases, and 4 bases had no gene match. Germline V gene lookup returns CDR1 KGHSH and CDR2 LQKENI. The CDR3 consists of 15 residues. The entire variable domain, with the rest obtained from reference TRBV18 and TRBJ2-1, is as follows: NAGVMQNPRHLVRRRGQEARLRCSPMKGHSHVYWYRQLPEEGLKFMVYLQKENIIDESGMPKERFSAEFPKEGPSILRIQQVVRGDSAAYFCASSPSTSGGNEQFFGPGTRLTVL.